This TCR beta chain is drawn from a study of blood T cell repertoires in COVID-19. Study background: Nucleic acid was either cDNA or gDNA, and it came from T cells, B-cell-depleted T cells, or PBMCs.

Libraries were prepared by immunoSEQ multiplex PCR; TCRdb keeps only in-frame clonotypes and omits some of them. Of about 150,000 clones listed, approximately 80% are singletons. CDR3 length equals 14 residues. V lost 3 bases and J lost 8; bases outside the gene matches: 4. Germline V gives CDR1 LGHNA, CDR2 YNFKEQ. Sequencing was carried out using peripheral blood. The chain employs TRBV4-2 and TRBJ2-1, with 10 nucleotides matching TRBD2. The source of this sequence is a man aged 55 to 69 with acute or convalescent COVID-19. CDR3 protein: CASSQASGGYEQFF. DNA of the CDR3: TGTGCCAGCAGCCAGGCTAGCGGGGGCTATGAGCAGTTCTTC.